This T cell receptor (beta chain) stems from a study of early T cells in non-severe SARS-CoV-2 infection. Study context: The input, bulk RNA from unsorted whole blood, was sequenced, and chains were unpaired.

This clonotype was observed a few times. Its specificity is not known. Whole-study results and caveats: VDJdb-based annotation leaned toward anti-spike CD8 responses and missed private and CD4 specificities.

Attachment of unique molecular identifiers to individual cDNA molecules was performed. MiXCR, applied by TCRdb to the 5' RACE reads, yields one record per CDR3 protein. The sample has about 110,000 distinct CDR3 sequences; 9% to 14% are singletons. The CDR3 is 13 residues long. The germline V gene encodes CDR1 SGHRS and CDR2 YFSETQ. Deletions cut 6 bases from V and 7 bases from J, with 16 bases between. The V and J genes are TRBV5-1 and TRBJ2-5; a possible D gene is TRBD1 (6 bases). Sequenced sample: whole blood. This clonotype originated in an adult who was a healthcare worker with PCR-confirmed SARS-CoV-2 infection or an uninfected control (not recorded which). CDR3 nucleotides: TGCGCCAGCATTGGAGGACCACAGGGGACCCAGTACTTC. Translating it yields CASIGGPQGTQYF.